This T cell receptor beta chain originates from a study of technical replicates of blood from several donors. Germline V gene data show CDR1 as SGHAT and CDR2 as FQNNGV. The germline V and J ends were trimmed by 2 bases and 4 bases, with 9 bases remaining between them. The CDR3 runs 14 residues. Clones were sequenced by immunoSEQ multiplex PCR, and TCRdb holds only the in-frame ones, with some missing. Of some 70,000 clones listed, almost 95% are singletons. Input material: T cells isolated from PBMCs. This receptor was taken from a human donor in good health. The genes are TRBV11-2 and TRBJ2-1; tentatively, D is TRBD2 (6 bases). The CDR3 protein is CASSLLEGYNEQFF. CDR3 DNA: TGTGCCAGCAGCTTACTGGAGGGATACAATGAGCAGTTCTTC.